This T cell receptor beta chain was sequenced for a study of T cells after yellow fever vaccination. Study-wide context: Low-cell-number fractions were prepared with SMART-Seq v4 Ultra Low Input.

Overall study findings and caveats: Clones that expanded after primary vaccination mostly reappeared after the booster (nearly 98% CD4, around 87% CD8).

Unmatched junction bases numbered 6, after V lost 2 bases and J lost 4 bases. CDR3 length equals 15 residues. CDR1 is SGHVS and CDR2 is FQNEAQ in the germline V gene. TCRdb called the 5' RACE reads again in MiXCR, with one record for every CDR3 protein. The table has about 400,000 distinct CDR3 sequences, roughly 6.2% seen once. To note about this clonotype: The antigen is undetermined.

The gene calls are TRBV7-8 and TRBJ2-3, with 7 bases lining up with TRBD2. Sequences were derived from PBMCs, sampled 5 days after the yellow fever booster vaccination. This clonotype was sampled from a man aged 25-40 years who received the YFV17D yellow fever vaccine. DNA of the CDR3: TGTGCCAGCAGCTTAACAGCGGGAACGCCAGATACGCAGTATTTT. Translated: CASSLTAGTPDTQYF.